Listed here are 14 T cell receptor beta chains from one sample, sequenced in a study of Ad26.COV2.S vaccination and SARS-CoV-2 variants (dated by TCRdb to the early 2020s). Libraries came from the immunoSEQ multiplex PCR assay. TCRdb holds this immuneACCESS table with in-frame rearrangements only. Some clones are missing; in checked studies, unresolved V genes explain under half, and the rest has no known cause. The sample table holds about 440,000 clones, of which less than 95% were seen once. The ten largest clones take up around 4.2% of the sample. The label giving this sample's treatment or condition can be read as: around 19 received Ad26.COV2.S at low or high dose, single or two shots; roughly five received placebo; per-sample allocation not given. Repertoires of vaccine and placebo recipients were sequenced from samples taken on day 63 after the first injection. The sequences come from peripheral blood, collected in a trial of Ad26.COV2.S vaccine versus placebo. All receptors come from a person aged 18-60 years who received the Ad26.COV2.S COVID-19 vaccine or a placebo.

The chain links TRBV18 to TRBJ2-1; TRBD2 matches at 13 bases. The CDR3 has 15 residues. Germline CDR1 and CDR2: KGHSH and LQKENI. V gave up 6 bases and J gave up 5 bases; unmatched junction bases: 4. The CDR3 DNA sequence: TGTGCCAGCTCTGGACTAGCGGGAGCTAACAATGAGCAGTTCTTC. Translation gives CASSGLAGANNEQFF.

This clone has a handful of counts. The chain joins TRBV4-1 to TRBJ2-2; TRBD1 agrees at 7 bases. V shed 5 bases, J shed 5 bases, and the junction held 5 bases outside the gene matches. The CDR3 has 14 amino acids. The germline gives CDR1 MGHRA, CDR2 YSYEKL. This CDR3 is CASSTRDRTGELFF. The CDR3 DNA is TGCGCCAGCAGCACCCGGGACAGAACCGGGGAGCTGTTTTTT.

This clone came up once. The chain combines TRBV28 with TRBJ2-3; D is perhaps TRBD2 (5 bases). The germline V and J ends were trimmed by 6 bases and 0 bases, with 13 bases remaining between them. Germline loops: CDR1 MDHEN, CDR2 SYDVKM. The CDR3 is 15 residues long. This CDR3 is CASSRGAPSTDTQYF. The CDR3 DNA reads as TGTGCCAGCAGCCGGGGAGCACCTAGCACAGATACGCAGTATTTT.

CDR3 in DNA: TGTGCCAGCAGCTCCGGGCCGAAAGAGACCCAGTACTTC. The encoded protein is CASSSGPKETQYF. The chain links TRBV7-8 to TRBJ2-5; D is unresolved. This CDR3 region has 13 residues. Trimming removed 4 bases at V and 3 bases at J, with 9 bases between. Germline V gene data show CDR1 as SGHVS and CDR2 as FQNEAQ.

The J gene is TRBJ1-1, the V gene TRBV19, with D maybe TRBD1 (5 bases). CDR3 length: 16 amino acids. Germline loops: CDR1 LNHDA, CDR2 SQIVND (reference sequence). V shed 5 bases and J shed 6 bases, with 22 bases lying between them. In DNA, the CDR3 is TGTGCCAGTAGTGGGGGTATCGAACGTGGAATGGCTGAAGCTTTCTTT. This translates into CASSGGIERGMAEAFF. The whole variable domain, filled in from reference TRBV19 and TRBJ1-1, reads DGGITQSPKYLFRKEGQNVTLSCEQNLNHDAMYWYRQDPGQGLRLIYYSQIVNDFQKGDIAEGYSVSREKKESFPLTVTSAQKNPTAFYLCASSGGIERGMAEAFFGQGTRLTVV.

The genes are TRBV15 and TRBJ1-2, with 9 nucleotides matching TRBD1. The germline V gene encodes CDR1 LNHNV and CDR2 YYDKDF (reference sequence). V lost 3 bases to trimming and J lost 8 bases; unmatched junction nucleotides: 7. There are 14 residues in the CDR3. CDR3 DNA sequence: TGTGCCACCAGCAGCCGGGACAGGGTTGACGGCTACACCTTC. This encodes CATSSRDRVDGYTF.

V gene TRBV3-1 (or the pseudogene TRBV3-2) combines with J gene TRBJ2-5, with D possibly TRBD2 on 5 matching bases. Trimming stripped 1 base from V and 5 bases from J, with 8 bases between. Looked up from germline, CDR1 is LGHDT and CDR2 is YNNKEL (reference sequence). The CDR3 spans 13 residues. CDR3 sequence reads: CASSQAGSETQYF. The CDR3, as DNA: TGTGCCAGCAGCCAAGCGGGATCGGAGACCCAGTACTTC.

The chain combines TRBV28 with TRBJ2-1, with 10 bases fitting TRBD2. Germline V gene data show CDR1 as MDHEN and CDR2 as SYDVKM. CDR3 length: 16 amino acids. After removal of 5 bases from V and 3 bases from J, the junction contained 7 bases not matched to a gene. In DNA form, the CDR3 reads TGTGCCAGCAGTCCATGGATAGCGGGGGGCTACAATGAGCAGTTCTTC. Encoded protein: CASSPWIAGGYNEQFF.

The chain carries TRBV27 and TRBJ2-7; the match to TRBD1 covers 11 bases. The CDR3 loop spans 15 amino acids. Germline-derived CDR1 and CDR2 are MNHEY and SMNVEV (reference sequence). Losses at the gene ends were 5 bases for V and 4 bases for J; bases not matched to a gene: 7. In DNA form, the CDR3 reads TGTGCCAGCAGTCCTCCCGGACAGGGGGCATACGAGCAGTACTTC. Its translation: CASSPPGQGAYEQYF.

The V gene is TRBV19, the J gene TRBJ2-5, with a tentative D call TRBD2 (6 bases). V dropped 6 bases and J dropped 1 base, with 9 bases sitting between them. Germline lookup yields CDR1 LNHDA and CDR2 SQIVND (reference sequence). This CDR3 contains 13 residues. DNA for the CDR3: TGTGCCAGTAGCGGGAGTCGCCAAGAGACCCAGTACTTC. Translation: CASSGSRQETQYF.

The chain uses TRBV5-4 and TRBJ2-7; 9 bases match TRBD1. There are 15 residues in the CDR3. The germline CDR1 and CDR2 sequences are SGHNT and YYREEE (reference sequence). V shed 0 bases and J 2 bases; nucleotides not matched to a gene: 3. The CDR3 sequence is CASSLDRGLPYEQYF. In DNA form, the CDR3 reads TGTGCCAGCAGCTTGGACAGGGGGCTTCCCTACGAGCAGTACTTC.

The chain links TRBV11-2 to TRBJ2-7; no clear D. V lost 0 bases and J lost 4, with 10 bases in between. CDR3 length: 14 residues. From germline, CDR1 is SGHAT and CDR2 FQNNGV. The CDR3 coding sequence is TGTGCCAGCAGCTTAGAGGTAGGCGGTTACGAGCAGTACTTC. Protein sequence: CASSLEVGGYEQYF.

The CDR3 DNA follows: TGCAGCGTCGATTGGACGGGAGAGCAGTACTTC. Protein product: CSVDWTGEQYF. V and J are TRBV29-1 and TRBJ2-7; tentative D call: TRBD2 (5 bases). The CDR3 sequence is 11 residues long. V lost 6 bases and J lost 7, with 13 bases in between. The germline gives CDR1 SQVTM, CDR2 ANQGSEA.

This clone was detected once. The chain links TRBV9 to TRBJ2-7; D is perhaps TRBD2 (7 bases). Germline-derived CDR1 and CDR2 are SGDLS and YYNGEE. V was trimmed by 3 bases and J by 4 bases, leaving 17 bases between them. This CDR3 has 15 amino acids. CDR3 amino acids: CASSAVGGPEYEQYF. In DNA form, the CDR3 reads TGTGCCAGCAGCGCTGTGGGGGGGCCCGAATACGAGCAGTACTTC.